A selection of T cell receptor beta chains follows, all from one sample in a study of memory CD4+ T cells and cytomegalovirus serostatus. Measured with immunoSEQ multiplex PCR; TCRdb has only the in-frame clones, and not every one. The sample gives 40,000 to 45,000 clones, over 65% of which show up once; approximately 1.9% is in the top ten. The sample was memory CD4+ T cells from blood. These receptors came from an adult in good health and CMV-seronegative. Each CDR3 is given with its conserved first and last residue.

V	J	CDR3
TRBV10-3	TRBJ1-1	CAISDQGRTEAFF
TRBV7-8	TRBJ2-5	CASSLVGQGGETQYF
TRBV4-2	TRBJ1-5	CASSQDWGAGQPQHF
TRBV7-3	TRBJ2-7	CASSPFDGSYEQYF
TRBV28	TRBJ1-3	CASMGPGGSGNTIYF
TRBV5-4	-	CASSFADYEQYF
TRBV5-6	TRBJ1-2	CASSFLNRGNYGYTF
TRBV2	TRBJ2-7	CASSEALLAGASGSSYEQYF
TRBV19	TRBJ1-5	CASSLQGSGGGNQPQHF
TRBV11-3	TRBJ1-1	CASSLRWQGPNTEAFF
TRBV4-1	TRBJ1-1	CASSQASGGRAFF
TRBV7-9	TRBJ2-1	CASSLSLTGSNEQFF
TRBV5-4	TRBJ2-5	CASSGDRVETQYF
TRBV7-2	TRBJ1-1	CASSPNTGVGTEAFF
TRBV14	TRBJ2-7	CASSQVWGSYEQYF
TRBV5-1	TRBJ2-2	CASSVRTLGDTGELFF
TRBV9	TRBJ1-2	CASSATGLANYGYTF
TRBV9	TRBJ1-2	CASTPGQGVYGYTF
TRBV11-2	TRBJ2-7	CASSFGGYEQYF
TRBV30	TRBJ2-2	CAWRGQKNTGELFF
TRBV28	TRBJ1-5	CASSPPDSFNQPQHF
TRBV7-3	TRBJ2-5	CASSLGLGVQETQYF
TRBV30	TRBJ2-7	CAWSVLGDSYEQYF
TRBV10-3	TRBJ2-1	CAISSALGGNEQFF
TRBV7-8	TRBJ2-1	CASSGGLAGYNEQFF
TRBV6-1	TRBJ2-5	CASSAEERETQYF
TRBV6-1	TRBJ1-1	CASSQRRMNTEAFF
TRBV6-5	TRBJ2-2	CASSYSVPPNTGELFF
TRBV5-4	TRBJ2-6	CASSLRVTGANVLTF
TRBV2	TRBJ2-2	CASSRGPGVFGELFF
TRBV6-1	TRBJ1-3	CASSDRPPVGNTIYF
TRBV29-1	TRBJ2-7	CSVQTAGPREQYF
TRBV11-3	TRBJ2-7	CASSDLGSNEQYF
TRBV6-5	TRBJ1-5	CASSYREYVQPQHF
TRBV19	TRBJ1-6	CASSGPNSPLHF
TRBV7-9	TRBJ1-4	CASSIQVGEKLFF
TRBV9	TRBJ1-6	CASSVGVTGEFSPLHF
TRBV18	TRBJ2-2	CASSPPKGQGTGELFF
TRBV7-6	TRBJ2-2	CASSPSLGGATGELFF
TRBV2	TRBJ1-1	CASSVEGTEAFF
TRBV7-8	TRBJ2-2	CASSPRTENGELFF
TRBV6-5	TRBJ1-1	CASSYSSQVKAFF
TRBV21-1	TRBJ1-2	CASSKVGPSEPLSAHGYTF
TRBV28	TRBJ2-7	CASKTGQSYEQYF
TRBV5-6	TRBJ2-4	CASSLGGNIQYF
TRBV5-6	TRBJ2-3	CASSWTGPDTQYF
TRBV15	TRBJ1-1	CATSRAGRDTEAFF
TRBV29-1	TRBJ2-7	CSVGVNGPEQYF
TRBV7-6	TRBJ2-7	CASSPTRDRSDF
TRBV6-1	TRBJ2-6	CASTLIPAGANVLTF
TRBV9	TRBJ1-4	CASSLTGGLDEKLFF
TRBV29-1	TRBJ2-3	CSARQGGTDTQYF
TRBV2	TRBJ2-7	CASSDPSTGTTYEQYF